This T cell receptor (beta chain) was retrieved from a study of identifying expanded T cells in peripheral blood. No infections or other immune events were documented during collection. This CDR3 is 19 amino acids long. The germline gives CDR1 MGHRA, CDR2 YSYEKL. Trimming removed 1 base at V and 3 bases at J, with 23 bases between. Study-level findings and limits: Roughly two-week clone count variance significantly increased as total template count grew. Approximately 1.1 clones differed between technical replicates, versus 16.4 and 19 over time.

Profiling relied on immunoSEQ multiplex PCR, and the TCRdb table lists in-frame clones only, not all of them. The data show about 120,000 clones, with around four fifths seen just once and over 3% held by the top ten. This clone showed up just once. Its antigen is currently unknown. Sequencing input: blood. The TCR originated in a person aged 18 to 70 in good health. The chain combines TRBV4-1 with TRBJ2-3; the D gene is possibly TRBD2 (5 bases). CDR3 sequence: CASSQGELRALGRTDTQYF. DNA of the CDR3: TGCGCCAGCAGCCAAGGGGAGCTGCGGGCCCTCGGACGTACAGATACGCAGTATTTT.